This entry describes one T cell receptor beta chain. TCRdb reprocessed the RT-PCR reads via MiXCR and lists one record per CDR3 protein. This repertoire shows about 540,000 distinct CDR3 sequences, less than 25% found once; its top ten account for 2.5% to 3.5%. The sample is drawn from a study of response to subunit inactivated influenza vaccine. The CDR3 covers 16 residues. V shed 2 bases and J shed 2 bases, with 16 bases lying between them. Germline CDR1 reads SGDLS; CDR2 reads YYNGEE. These sequences were also reported in another study, on T cells expressing NK-cell markers. This second study notes: TCR beta cDNA was generated via 5'RACE template switching incorporating UMIs. Within several experiments, an anti-gamma-delta TCR antibody kept the sorting limited to alpha-beta TCR T cells.

This chain joins TRBV9 and TRBJ2-5, with D tentatively TRBD1 (6 bases). The TCR originated in a man in his forties or fifties who received an inactivated influenza vaccine. The sequenced sample was CD4+ T cells sorted from PBMCs, obtained 11 to 12 days after vaccination. CDR3 in DNA: TGTGCCAGCAGCGTTCACGGACGGACAGAACAAGAGACCCAGTACTTC. This translates into CASSVHGRTEQETQYF.